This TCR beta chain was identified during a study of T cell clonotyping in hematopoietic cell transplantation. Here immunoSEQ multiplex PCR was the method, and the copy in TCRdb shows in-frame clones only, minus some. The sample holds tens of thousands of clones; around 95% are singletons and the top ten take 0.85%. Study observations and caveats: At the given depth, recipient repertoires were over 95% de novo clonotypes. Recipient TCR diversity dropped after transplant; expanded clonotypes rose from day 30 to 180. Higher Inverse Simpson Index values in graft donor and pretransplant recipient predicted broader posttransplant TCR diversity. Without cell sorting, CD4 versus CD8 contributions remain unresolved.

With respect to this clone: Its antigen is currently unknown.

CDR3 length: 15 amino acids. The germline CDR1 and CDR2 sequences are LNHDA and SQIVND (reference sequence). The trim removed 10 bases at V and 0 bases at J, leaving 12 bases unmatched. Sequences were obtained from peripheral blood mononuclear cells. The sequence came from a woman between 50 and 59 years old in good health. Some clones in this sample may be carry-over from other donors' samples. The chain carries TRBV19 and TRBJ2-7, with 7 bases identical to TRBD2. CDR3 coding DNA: TGTGCCACCCGTTTGTCGCGGGGGAGCTCCTACGAGCAGTACTTC. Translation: CATRLSRGSSYEQYF.